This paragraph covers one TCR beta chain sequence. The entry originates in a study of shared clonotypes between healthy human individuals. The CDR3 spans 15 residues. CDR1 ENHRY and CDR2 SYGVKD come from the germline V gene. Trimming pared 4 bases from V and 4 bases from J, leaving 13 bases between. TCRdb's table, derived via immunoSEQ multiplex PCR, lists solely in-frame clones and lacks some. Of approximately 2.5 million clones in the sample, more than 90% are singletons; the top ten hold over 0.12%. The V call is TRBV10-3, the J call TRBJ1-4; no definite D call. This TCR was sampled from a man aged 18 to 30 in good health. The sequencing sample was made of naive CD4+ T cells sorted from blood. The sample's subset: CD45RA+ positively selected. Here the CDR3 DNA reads TGTGCCATCAGTGGGGGAGGAGGAGTTAATGAAAAACTGTTTTTT. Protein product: CAISGGGGVNEKLFF.